The 27 T cell receptor beta chains given below trace back to one sample, sequenced in a study of T cells after yellow fever vaccination. TCRdb analysed the 5' RACE reads with MiXCR anew, one entry per CDR3 protein. The sample lists a few hundred thousand distinct CDR3 sequences, 8.7% occurring once. The sequencing used PBMCs, collected on the day of the first yellow fever vaccination. The receptor set was obtained from a man aged 18 to 35 who received the YFV17D yellow fever vaccine.

CDR3 sequence reads: CSARLLGPAYNSPLHF. The CDR3, as DNA: TGCAGTGCTAGACTGCTCGGTCCAGCTTATAATTCACCCCTCCACTTT. The chain links TRBV20-1 to TRBJ1-6, with D unclear. In germline, CDR1 is DFQATT, CDR2 SNEGSKA (reference sequence). This CDR3 is built from 16 residues. V lost 2 bases and J lost 4, with 15 bases in between.

This clonotype was counted at least ten times. The rearrangement links TRBV6-2 or TRBV6-3 to TRBJ2-1; 7 positions match TRBD2. CDR1 is MNHEY and CDR2 is SVGEGT in the germline V gene. The J segment lost 9 bases and the V segment lost 8 bases, leaving 10 bases of the junction unmatched. The CDR3 is 13 residues long. CDR3 amino acids: CASAKSGGSEQFF. The CDR3 nucleotides read TGTGCCAGCGCGAAGTCCGGGGGGTCTGAGCAGTTCTTC.

This clonotype was counted many times. J is TRBJ1-1 and V is TRBV3-1; tentative D call: TRBD1 (6 bases). The CDR3 length is 15 residues. The ends were cut back, 8 bases at V and 4 bases at J, with 20 bases in the middle. CDR1 and CDR2 from the germline V gene are LGHDT and YNNKEL (reference sequence). DNA of the CDR3: TGTGCCAGCCACGCGACGGGGGCCCCCAGCACTGAAGCTTTCTTT. This translates into CASHATGAPSTEAFF.

This clonotype was observed many times. The rearrangement joins TRBV7-2 to TRBJ2-3; D gene uncertain. The V and J ends lost 5 bases and 0 bases respectively, with 15 bases between them. The CDR3 totals 16 residues. Germline V lookup: CDR1 SGHTA, CDR2 FQGNSA. The CDR3 bases are TGTGCCAGCAGCGCGCTGGTGCCCCTTAGCACAGATACGCAGTATTTT. It is translated as CASSALVPLSTDTQYF.

V is TRBV9 and J is TRBJ1-5; 8 bases fit TRBD1. Germline V gene sequence: CDR1 SGDLS, CDR2 YYNGEE. This CDR3 region has 14 residues. The V and J ends lost 4 bases and 9 bases, in that order; junction bases with no gene match: 9. CDR3 bases: TGTGCCAGCAGCCCCCCGGACAGGGACCGGCCCCAGCATTTT. Encoded protein: CASSPPDRDRPQHF.

This clonotype has at least ten counts. The V gene is TRBV7-6, the J gene TRBJ2-7, with D hard to call. Germline CDR1 is SGHVS and CDR2 is FNYEAQ. Deletions cut 1 base from V and 3 bases from J, with 13 bases between. The CDR3 is 15 amino acids. DNA of the CDR3: TGTGCCAGCAGCTTAGGTGGCTTAGAATTCTACGAGCAGTACTTC. It specifies CASSLGGLEFYEQYF.

This clonotype has only a few counts. The rearrangement links TRBV5-4 to TRBJ2-6; D remains ambiguous. Germline CDR1 and CDR2: SGHNT and YYREEE (reference sequence). Trimming pared 0 bases from V and 0 bases from J, leaving 7 bases between. CDR3 length: 16 amino acids. The CDR3 region has the DNA TGTGCCAGCAGCTTGGCAATGAGCTCTGGGGCCAACGTCCTGACTTTC. Protein sequence: CASSLAMSSGANVLTF.

This clonotype was seen only a few times. This chain uses TRBV11-2 with TRBJ2-1; tentatively, D is TRBD1 or TRBD2 (6 bases each). Germline V lookup: CDR1 SGHAT, CDR2 FQNNGV. This CDR3 is built from 16 residues. Between the trimmed V and J ends, which lost 3 bases and 1 base, there was a span of 13 bases. The CDR3 coding sequence is TGTGCCAGCAGCTTGAGGGGGGCAGGTTCCTACAATGAGCAGTTCTTC. Protein sequence: CASSLRGAGSYNEQFF.

The J gene is TRBJ1-2, the V gene TRBV12-3 or TRBV12-4; D ambiguous. V shed 10 bases and J shed 0 bases, with 12 bases lying between them. The CDR3 is made up of 13 amino acids. For the CDR3, the DNA is TGTGCCACCACATTCGGGGCTAACTATGGCTACACCTTC. This gives the protein CATTFGANYGYTF.

This clonotype was counted a few times. The CDR3 reads CASSGTTGHLNSPLHF. DNA for the CDR3: TGTGCCAGCAGCGGAACCACGGGACACCTTAATTCACCCCTCCACTTT. The rearrangement links TRBV9 to TRBJ1-6; D possibly corresponds to TRBD1 (6 bases). V dropped 3 bases and J dropped 6 bases, with 16 bases sitting between them. Per the germline V gene, CDR1 is SGDLS and CDR2 is YYNGEE. The CDR3 runs 16 residues.

The table lists this clonotype with many counts. The chain uses TRBV7-8 and TRBJ2-1; D ambiguous. The CDR3 has 14 residues. Trimming removed 3 bases at V and 0 bases at J, with 6 bases between. CDR1 and CDR2 from the germline V gene are SGHVS and FQNEAQ. CDR3: CASSLADSYNEQFF. CDR3 nucleotide sequence: TGTGCCAGCAGCTTGGCGGACTCCTACAATGAGCAGTTCTTC.

This clonotype was observed a handful of times. The V gene is TRBV7-2, the J gene TRBJ2-7; a weak D match, TRBD1 (5 bases). The length of the CDR3 is 14 residues. CDR1 SGHTA and CDR2 FQGNSA come from the germline V gene. The V gene lost 2 bases and the J gene lost 0 bases, with 8 bases spanning the gap. CDR3: CASSLQGNSYEQYF. The CDR3 DNA sequence: TGTGCCAGCAGCTTACAGGGCAACTCCTACGAGCAGTACTTC.

The rearrangement links TRBV29-1 to TRBJ2-3, with D perhaps TRBD1 (6 bases). The CDR3 length is 15 residues. CDR1 and CDR2 (germline): SQVTM, ANQGSEA. The ends were cut back, 4 bases at V and 0 bases at J, with 14 bases in the middle. CDR3 sequence reads: CSVVRTATSTDTQYF. CDR3 sequence (DNA): TGCAGCGTTGTAAGGACAGCGACTAGCACAGATACGCAGTATTTT.

The genes are TRBV6-4 and TRBJ2-5, with D uncertain. This CDR3 region has 12 residues. Trimming shortened V by 0 bases and J by 5 bases, and 4 bases separated the two germline ends. In germline, CDR1 is MRHNA, CDR2 SNTAGT. This CDR3 is CASSDSGETQYF. CDR3 nucleotides: TGTGCCAGCAGTGACTCAGGGGAGACCCAGTACTTC.

At least ten counts were recorded for this clonotype. The CDR3 DNA reads TGCAGTGCTCCGGGGATAGGTGGAAACACCATATATTTT. Its translation is CSAPGIGGNTIYF. The gene calls are TRBV20-1 and TRBJ1-3; D is unclear. The germline V gene has CDR1 DFQATT and CDR2 SNEGSKA (reference sequence). V lost 5 bases to trimming and J lost 3 bases, with 11 bases between them. The CDR3 length is 13 residues.

The gene calls are TRBV5-5 and TRBJ1-1, with TRBD1 matching 11 bases. V lost 2 bases, J lost 4 bases, and 13 bases stayed unmatched. The CDR3 runs 18 residues. Germline CDR1 reads SGHKS; CDR2 reads YYEKEE (reference sequence). This CDR3 is CASSFTLGQGGAVTEAFF. The CDR3 region has the DNA TGTGCCAGCAGCTTTACCCTGGGACAGGGGGGCGCCGTCACTGAAGCTTTCTTT. Looking up the rest from reference TRBV5-5 and TRBJ1-1 gives the full variable domain: DAGVTQSPTHLIKTRGQQVTLRCSPISGHKSVSWYQQVLGQGPQFIFQYYEKEERGRGNFPDRFSARQFPNYSSELNVNALLLGDSALYLCASSFTLGQGGAVTEAFFGQGTRLTVV.

This clonotype was detected many times. This sequence joins TRBV6-6 and TRBJ1-1; D is possibly TRBD1 (6 bases). The V end lost 1 base, the J end lost 7 bases, and 7 bases lay between the germline ends. CDR1 is MNHNY and CDR2 is SVGAGI in the germline V gene (reference sequence). CDR3 length equals 12 residues. DNA of the CDR3: TGTGCCAGCAGTTACTTGGACAGTGAAGCTTTCTTT. Its protein is CASSYLDSEAFF.

This chain uses TRBV19 with TRBJ2-5; TRBD2 might be the D (6 bases). Trimming removed 3 bases at V and 5 bases at J, with 13 bases between. CDR3 length: 14 amino acids. The V gene's germline CDR1 is LNHDA and CDR2 SQIVND (reference sequence). The CDR3 loop is CASSIRMEGETQYF. The CDR3 region has the DNA TGTGCCAGTAGTATTAGGATGGAGGGGGAGACCCAGTACTTC.

This clonotype has just a few counts. The chain joins TRBV7-7 to TRBJ2-5, with D perhaps TRBD2 (6 bases). The CDR3 sequence is 15 residues long. Germline V CDR1 and CDR2: SSHAT, FNYEAQ (reference sequence). The CDR3 protein is CASAPGQWRGETQYF. The CDR3, as DNA: TGTGCTAGCGCACCGGGGCAGTGGAGGGGCGAGACCCAGTACTTC.

V is TRBV12-3 or TRBV12-4 and J is TRBJ2-5, with TRBD1 matching 9 bases. With 3 bases clipped from V and 5 bases from J, the junction kept 22 bases outside the gene matches. CDR3 length: 20 residues. CDR3 amino acids: CASSFWTGEGAYYSAETQYF. The CDR3 region has the DNA TGTGCCAGCAGTTTCTGGACAGGGGAGGGGGCATACTATAGCGCGGAGACCCAGTACTTC.

Comment on this clonotype: An end of the junction differs from the germline gene, which may be a read error. The chain has TRBV4-1 and TRBJ1-3, with no clear D. CDR1 is MGHRA, CDR2 YSYEKL, per germline. This CDR3 region has 22 residues. CDR3 region: CASSQETPLPRYGATSRNTIYF. Here the CDR3 DNA reads TGCGCCAGCAGCCAAGAGACCCCCCTTCCCCGGTACGGTGCGACCTCTAGAAACACCATATATTTT.

The chain carries TRBV7-2 and TRBJ1-2; D is uncertain. The CDR3 loop spans 16 amino acids. Germline V gives CDR1 SGHTA, CDR2 FQGNSA. V lost 1 base to trimming and J lost 5 bases, with 17 bases between them. The CDR3 region is CASSLDPRVPIYGYTF. CDR3 DNA: TGTGCCAGCAGCTTAGATCCACGGGTGCCGATATATGGCTACACCTTC.

The chain joins TRBV20-1 to TRBJ1-2, with D unclear. The V gene's germline CDR1 is DFQATT and CDR2 SNEGSKA (reference sequence). Trimming stripped 6 bases from V and 5 bases from J, with 10 bases between. This CDR3 region has 11 residues. CDR3 residues: CSAVGGYGYTF. CDR3 nucleotide sequence: TGCAGTGCGGTCGGAGGGTATGGCTACACCTTC.

This clonotype has a handful of counts. For the CDR3, the DNA is TGTGCCAGCAGTAGGGATAACACTGAAGCTTTCTTT. This gives the protein CASSRDNTEAFF. The chain joins TRBV12-3 or TRBV12-4 to TRBJ1-1, with unresolved D. This CDR3 has 12 residues. The ends were cut back, 5 bases at V and 2 bases at J, with 6 bases in the middle.

The CDR3 sequence: CASSQGGASQPQHF. In DNA, the CDR3 is TGTGCCAGCAGCCAAGGGGGGGCTAGTCAGCCCCAGCATTTT. The chain employs TRBV4-2 and TRBJ1-5, with TRBD1 as a possible D gene (6 bases). Germline V lookup: CDR1 LGHNA, CDR2 YNFKEQ. CDR3 size: 14 residues. The ends were cut back, 1 base at V and 6 bases at J, with 10 bases in the middle.

In its sample, this clonotype was seen a few times. A junction boundary mismatches the germline segment, possibly from a read error. The V gene is TRBV20-1, the J gene TRBJ1-5; TRBD1 matches at 12 bases. The CDR3 is 17 residues long. Germline assignment: CDR1 DFQATT and CDR2 SNEGSKA (reference sequence). The chain's CDR3 is CSARRGQGAVSDQPQHF. CDR3 sequence (DNA): TGCAGTGCCCGGCGGGGACAGGGGGCAGTTAGCGATCAGCCCCAGCATTTT.

V usage is TRBV10-3 and J usage is TRBJ1-2; TRBD1 is a possible D gene (5 bases). Germline V lookup: CDR1 ENHRY, CDR2 SYGVKD. CDR3 size: 11 residues. The V end was cut by 6 bases, the J end by 7 bases, with 9 bases between. The CDR3, as DNA: TGTGCCATCAGCCCTGGGGGTGGCTACACCTTC. Translating it yields CAISPGGGYTF.